This passage covers 29 T cell receptor beta chains from one sample sequenced in a study of blood T cell repertoires in COVID-19. Clones were sequenced by immunoSEQ multiplex PCR, and TCRdb holds only the in-frame ones, with some missing. The data show 150,000 to 180,000 clones, with about 83% seen just once and 9.5% to 13% held by the top ten. The specimen was peripheral blood. The source of these receptors is a woman between 55 and 75 years old with COVID-19, enrolled during active disease.

The chain combines TRBV2 with TRBJ2-5; tentative D call: TRBD1 (6 bases). V was cut by 2 bases and J by 2 bases, with 9 bases left in between. This CDR3 comprises 14 residues. From germline, CDR1 is SNHLY and CDR2 FYNNEI. The CDR3 nucleotides read TGTGCCAGCAGTGAAATAAGGGGGCAAGAGACCCAGTACTTC. Its protein is CASSEIRGQETQYF.

Comment on this clone: Within the sample, other DNA sequences also encode this same CDR3. The CDR3: CASSESSGQETQYF. The CDR3 DNA follows: TGCGCCAGCAGTGAGTCGTCGGGGCAAGAGACCCAGTACTTC. V is TRBV10-1 and J is TRBJ2-5; D possibly corresponds to TRBD2 (5 bases). This CDR3 is 14 amino acids long. CDR1 is WNHNN and CDR2 is SYGVQD in the germline V gene (reference sequence). Trimming pared 0 bases from V and 2 bases from J, leaving 7 bases between.

The gene calls are TRBV5-1 and TRBJ2-7, with D hard to call. Per germline, CDR1 SGHRS and CDR2 YFSETQ. CDR3 length equals 15 residues. The germline V and J ends were trimmed by 0 bases and 2 bases, with 12 bases remaining between them. The DNA of the CDR3 is TGCGCCAGCAGCTTGGACCAGGCCCAAACCTACGAGCAGTACTTC. Encoded protein: CASSLDQAQTYEQYF.

This rearrangement joins TRBV5-6 to TRBJ2-6; D is ambiguous. Germline loops: CDR1 SGHDT, CDR2 YYEEEE. The CDR3 runs 17 residues. Trimming removed 1 base at V and 0 bases at J, with 11 bases between. The CDR3 bases are TGTGCCAGCAGCTTGCGGCAGGCCTACTCTGGGGCCAACGTCCTGACTTTC. It translates to CASSLRQAYSGANVLTF. Combining the CDR3 with reference TRBV5-6 and TRBJ2-6 gives the whole variable domain DAGVTQSPTHLIKTRGQQVTLRCSPKSGHDTVSWYQQALGQGPQFIFQYYEEEERQRGNFPDRFSGHQFPNYSSELNVNALLLGDSALYLCASSLRQAYSGANVLTFGAGSRLTVL.

This chain connects TRBV6-5 to TRBJ1-5, with D perhaps matching TRBD1 (6 bases). Per the germline V gene, CDR1 is MNHEY and CDR2 is SVGAGI. V was shortened by 8 bases and J by 6 bases, with 17 bases between the two germline ends. The CDR3 runs 14 residues. The CDR3 region is CASSPGGASQPQHF. CDR3 in DNA: TGTGCCAGCTCCCCTGGGGGGGCGAGTCAGCCCCAGCATTTT.

This clone showed up many times. This chain joins TRBV21-1 and TRBJ2-4; the DNA was not compared with TRBD2, the D call given in the table. TRBV21-1 is a pseudogene locus. This CDR3 comprises 12 residues. CDR3 region: CASGSKLNIQYF. The CDR3 DNA reads as TGTGCCAGCGGTAGCAAATTAAACATTCAGTACTTC.

V gene TRBV12-5 combines with J gene TRBJ1-2; tentative D call: TRBD1 (5 bases). There are 15 residues in the CDR3. Trimming took off 2 bases at V and 2 bases at J, with 12 bases between the two ends. Germline V lookup: CDR1 LGHNT, CDR2 FRNRAP. CDR3 sequence (DNA): TGTGCTAGTGGTTTGTATCCGGGGGTGAACTATGGCTACACCTTC. This encodes CASGLYPGVNYGYTF.

The chain uses TRBV19 and TRBJ2-3; 10 bases are shared with TRBD2. The CDR3 is made up of 16 amino acids. V gave up 10 bases and J gave up 2 bases; unmatched junction bases: 12. Germline V gene data show CDR1 as LNHDA and CDR2 as SQIVND (reference sequence). CDR3 residues: CAIADSGGSLTDTQYF. For the CDR3, the DNA is TGTGCCATAGCGGATAGCGGGGGGTCCCTCACAGATACGCAGTATTTT.

This chain joins TRBV5-1 and TRBJ1-4; D is unclear. The V gene lost 2 bases and the J gene lost 0 bases, with 8 bases spanning the gap. This CDR3 region has 15 residues. CDR1 and CDR2 (germline): SGHRS, YFSETQ. The DNA of the CDR3 is TGCGCCAGCAGCTTCCTTTCGGCAACTAATGAAAAACTGTTTTTT. This sequence encodes CASSFLSATNEKLFF.

This chain joins TRBV5-4 and TRBJ1-1, with D hard to call. The V gene's germline CDR1 is SGHNT and CDR2 YYREEE (reference sequence). This CDR3 region has 12 residues. Trimming shortened V by 5 bases and J by 1 base, and 6 bases separated the two germline ends. This chain's CDR3 is CASSLWNTEAFF. CDR3 nucleotide sequence: TGTGCCAGCAGTCTTTGGAACACTGAAGCTTTCTTT.

In its sample, this clone was seen once. The chain carries TRBV18 and TRBJ1-5; D is uncertain. V was pared by 8 bases and J by 0 bases, with 8 bases between. The CDR3 is 13 amino acids. CDR1 KGHSH and CDR2 LQKENI come from the germline V gene. In DNA form, the CDR3 reads TGTGCCAGCGCGACACTTAGCAATCAGCCCCAGCATTTT. This codes for CASATLSNQPQHF.

This chain links TRBV7-9 with TRBJ1-1; 7 bases match TRBD1. The ends lost 11 bases at V and 0 bases at J; junction bases unmatched: 6. The CDR3 is 13 amino acids. Germline values: CDR1 SEHNR, CDR2 FQNEAQ (reference sequence). In DNA form, the CDR3 reads TGTGCCTCCCGGGACAGTGTGAACACTGAAGCTTTCTTT. It codes for CASRDSVNTEAFF.

CDR3 nucleotides: TGTGCCAGCAGCTTAGCGGACAGGGAGTATGGCTACACCTTC. Translating gives CASSLADREYGYTF. The J gene is TRBJ1-2, the V gene TRBV7-2; 8 bases map to TRBD1. The CDR3 has 14 residues. Per germline, CDR1 SGHTA and CDR2 FQGNSA. V trimming: 0 bases; J trimming: 5 bases; junction bases outside the gene matches: 2.

This clone has ten or more counts. This chain connects TRBV3-1 (or the pseudogene TRBV3-2) to TRBJ1-2; D unresolved. V was clipped by 0 bases and J by 8 bases, with 13 bases between them. Germline values: CDR1 LGHDT, CDR2 YNNKEL (reference sequence). This CDR3 has 14 residues. In DNA, the CDR3 is TGTGCCAGCAGCCAAGAAGGGAGGGTGAGAGGCTACACCTTC. Its protein is CASSQEGRVRGYTF.

Here the CDR3 reads CASSWGTGYGYTF. The CDR3 bases are TGCGCCAGCAGCTGGGGGACAGGCTATGGCTACACCTTC. The V and J genes are TRBV5-1 and TRBJ1-2, with 8 positions matching TRBD1. The CDR3 has 13 amino acids. J lost 4 bases, V lost 3 bases, and 2 bases had no gene match. Germline loops: CDR1 SGHRS, CDR2 YFSETQ.

The chain is built from TRBV27 and TRBJ1-4; TRBD1 might be the D (5 bases). The germline V gene has CDR1 MNHEY and CDR2 SMNVEV (reference sequence). V lost 7 bases and J lost 0, with 15 bases in between. The CDR3 has 16 amino acids. The DNA for the CDR3 is TGTGCCAGCATTTCCAGGGTCGGAGCAACTAATGAAAAACTGTTTTTT. Residues: CASISRVGATNEKLFF.

The chain employs TRBV6-1 and TRBJ1-3; unclear D gene. CDR3 length: 16 amino acids. CDR1 MNHNS and CDR2 SASEGT come from the germline V gene. Trimming stripped 2 bases from V and 0 bases from J, with 11 bases between. The CDR3 sequence: CASSESASSSGNTIYF. The DNA for the CDR3 is TGTGCCAGCAGTGAAAGTGCATCCAGCTCTGGAAACACCATATATTTT.

In its sample, this clone was seen once. The chain carries TRBV3-1 (or the pseudogene TRBV3-2) and TRBJ1-3; no firm D call. V lost 3 bases and J 0 bases, leaving 6 bases between the germline ends. Germline CDR1 is LGHDT and CDR2 is YNNKEL (reference sequence). This CDR3 region has 14 residues. The CDR3 reads CASSHPSSGNTIYF. CDR3 nucleotides: TGTGCCAGCAGCCATCCGAGCTCTGGAAACACCATATATTTT.

The chain has TRBV10-3 and TRBJ1-5; no clear D. Trimming removed 4 bases at V and 3 bases at J, with 10 bases between. The CDR3 covers 14 residues. Looked up from germline, CDR1 is ENHRY and CDR2 is SYGVKD. In nucleotides, the CDR3 is TGTGCCATCAGTGCCTTGGCAGACAATCAGCCCCAGCATTTT. Translated: CAISALADNQPQHF.

This clone was seen a single time. The V gene is TRBV5-1, the J gene TRBJ1-5; D unclear. Germline CDR1 is SGHRS and CDR2 is YFSETQ. V was shortened by 4 bases and J by 2 bases, with 13 bases between the two germline ends. The CDR3 has 15 amino acids. The CDR3 is CASSLDGGGNQPQHF. Here the CDR3 DNA reads TGCGCCAGCAGCCTGGACGGAGGAGGCAATCAGCCCCAGCATTTT.

The chain links TRBV5-8 to TRBJ2-1; possibly TRBD1 for D (5 bases). V lost 5 bases and J lost 8, with 20 bases in between. CDR3 size: 15 residues. CDR1 is SGHTS, CDR2 YDEGEE, per germline. The CDR3 nucleotides read TGTGCCAGCAGTTTCGAAGATGGGGCCTGGGATGAGCAGTTCTTC. Amino acid sequence: CASSFEDGAWDEQFF.

This clone came up once. The rearrangement uses TRBV19 and TRBJ1-5, with D perhaps TRBD1 (5 bases). This CDR3 spans 16 amino acids. Trimming removed 1 base from V and 6 bases from J, with 16 bases in between. Per the germline V gene, CDR1 is LNHDA and CDR2 is SQIVND (reference sequence). Here the CDR3 reads CASSIGGGAQGQPQHF. Here the CDR3 DNA reads TGTGCCAGTAGTATAGGGGGCGGGGCCCAGGGTCAGCCCCAGCATTTT.

V gene TRBV6-5 combines with J gene TRBJ1-1; a weak D match, TRBD1 (6 bases). Trimming took off 8 bases at V and 2 bases at J, with 15 bases between the two ends. This CDR3 is 14 amino acids long. CDR1 and CDR2 from the germline V gene are MNHEY and SVGAGI. For the CDR3, the DNA is TGTGCCAGCTCCTTAGGCGGGGGCAACACTGAAGCTTTCTTT. Residues: CASSLGGGNTEAFF.

J is TRBJ2-7 and V is TRBV19, with D maybe TRBD1 (5 bases). This CDR3 has 14 residues. V was pared by 6 bases and J by 1 base, with 13 bases between. CDR1 and CDR2 from the germline V gene are LNHDA and SQIVND (reference sequence). In nucleotides, the CDR3 is TGTGCCAGTAGCTTCCCGGACAAATCCTACGAGCAGTACTTC. It translates to CASSFPDKSYEQYF.

The V call is TRBV10-3, the J call TRBJ2-3; TRBD2 is a possible D gene (6 bases). The V and J ends lost 3 bases and 2 bases respectively, with 15 bases between them. The CDR3 is made up of 16 amino acids. Germline V gene sequence: CDR1 ENHRY, CDR2 SYGVKD. The DNA for the CDR3 is TGTGCCATCAGTGATGCCCTCGGAGGGGCCACAGATACGCAGTATTTT. Its protein product is CAISDALGGATDTQYF.

Only a few counts were recorded for this clone. The chain is built from TRBV4-1 and TRBJ1-5, with a weak D call TRBD1 (5 bases). Germline lookup yields CDR1 MGHRA and CDR2 YSYEKL. There are 17 residues in the CDR3. V was shortened by 4 bases and J by 0 bases, with 16 bases between the two germline ends. The CDR3 nucleotides read TGCGCCAGCAGCCTTAGGGGTAAGGAAAATAGCAATCAGCCCCAGCATTTT. Translation gives CASSLRGKENSNQPQHF.

The chain links TRBV7-8 to TRBJ1-1, with a possible D match to TRBD1 (5 bases). The ends were cut back, 5 bases at V and 1 base at J, with 17 bases in the middle. The CDR3 covers 16 residues. The germline gives CDR1 SGHVS, CDR2 FQNEAQ. Here the CDR3 DNA reads TGTGCCAGCAGCCCCGGGGGTCTTTCCGGGAACACTGAAGCTTTCTTT. It yields the protein CASSPGGLSGNTEAFF.

V usage is TRBV9 and J usage is TRBJ1-6; D unclear. Germline V gives CDR1 SGDLS, CDR2 YYNGEE. V shed 0 bases and J shed 11 bases, with 12 bases lying between them. This CDR3 has 14 amino acids. The CDR3 DNA follows: TGTGCCAGCAGCGTAGTCCCCGGAGTCCCACCCCTCCACTTT. It is translated as CASSVVPGVPPLHF.

The chain recombines TRBV2 with TRBJ1-2, with D unclear. Trimming took 3 bases from V and 11 from J, leaving 19 bases between them. Germline assignment: CDR1 SNHLY and CDR2 FYNNEI. The CDR3 is 14 residues long. CDR3 DNA: TGTGCCAGCAGTGACCGGCGGGCCGGTGGGGTTTACACCTTC. Protein product: CASSDRRAGGVYTF.